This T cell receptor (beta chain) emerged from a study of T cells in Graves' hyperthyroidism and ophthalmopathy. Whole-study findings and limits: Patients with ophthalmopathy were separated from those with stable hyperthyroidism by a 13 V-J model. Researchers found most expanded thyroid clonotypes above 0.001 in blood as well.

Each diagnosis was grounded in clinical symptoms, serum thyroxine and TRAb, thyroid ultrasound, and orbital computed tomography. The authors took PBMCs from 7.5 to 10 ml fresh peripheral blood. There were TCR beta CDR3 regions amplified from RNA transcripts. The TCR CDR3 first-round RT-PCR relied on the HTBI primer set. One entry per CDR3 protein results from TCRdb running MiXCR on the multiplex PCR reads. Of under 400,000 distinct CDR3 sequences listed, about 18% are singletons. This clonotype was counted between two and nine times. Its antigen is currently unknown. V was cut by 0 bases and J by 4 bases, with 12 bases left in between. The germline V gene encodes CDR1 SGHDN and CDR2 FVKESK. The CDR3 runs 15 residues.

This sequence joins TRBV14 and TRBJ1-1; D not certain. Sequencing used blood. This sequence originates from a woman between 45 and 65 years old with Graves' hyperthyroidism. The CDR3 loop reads CASSQDLHGTTEAFF. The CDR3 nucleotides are TGTGCCAGCAGCCAAGATCTTCACGGAACCACTGAAGCTTTCTTT.